These 32 T cell receptor beta chains were sequenced from one sample in a study of radiotherapy plus CTLA-4 blockade in lung cancer. Clones were read by immunoSEQ multiplex PCR, and TCRdb kept only the in-frame ones, dropping some. The repertoire holds some 50,000 clones, roughly 80% seen once, with about 2.9% in the top ten. Specimen: peripheral blood, collected from a patient treated with radiotherapy plus ipilimumab. Receptors were obtained from a human donor with non-small cell lung cancer who had a partial response to radiotherapy plus ipilimumab.

The sample holds a few counts of this clone. The gene calls are TRBV5-1 and TRBJ2-3; 12 bases are a match to TRBD2. The CDR3 totals 18 residues. V was pared by 4 bases and J by 2 bases, with 11 bases of the junction left unmatched. CDR1 is SGHRS and CDR2 is YFSETQ in the germline V gene. CDR3 amino acids: CASSPTPWTSGATDTQYF. DNA for the CDR3: TGCGCCAGCAGCCCTACCCCATGGACTAGCGGGGCCACAGATACGCAGTATTTT.

The chain links TRBV9 to TRBJ2-7, with no clear D. Trimming removed 0 bases at V and 0 bases at J, with 7 bases between. This CDR3 contains 14 residues. CDR1 and CDR2 from the germline V gene are SGDLS and YYNGEE. The CDR3 coding sequence is TGTGCCAGCAGCGTAGCGGAGCCCTCCTACGAGCAGTACTTC. This gives the protein CASSVAEPSYEQYF.

The chain joins TRBV25-1 to TRBJ2-2; D unresolved. Germline assignment: CDR1 MGHDK and CDR2 SYGVNS. The CDR3 is 13 residues long. The V gene lost 8 bases and the J gene lost 2 bases, with 9 bases spanning the gap. CDR3 sequence reads: CASLLDNTGELFF. The CDR3 nucleotides read TGTGCCAGCCTTCTAGATAACACCGGGGAGCTGTTTTTT.

The CDR3 spells CASSIGQGVRSPLHF. The CDR3 DNA sequence: TGTGCCAGCAGTATTGGACAGGGGGTAAGGTCACCCCTCCACTTT. J is TRBJ1-6 and V is TRBV27, with 10 bases identical to TRBD1. With 5 bases clipped from V and 10 bases from J, the junction kept 8 bases outside the gene matches. The germline V gene encodes CDR1 MNHEY and CDR2 SMNVEV (reference sequence). CDR3 length equals 15 residues.

This chain links TRBV11-2 with TRBJ2-5, with TRBD2 matching 11 bases. Trimming took 1 base from V and 0 from J; bases not matched to a gene: 1. The germline CDR1 and CDR2 sequences are SGHAT and FQNNGV. This CDR3 comprises 16 residues. In nucleotides, the CDR3 is TGTGCCAGCAGCTTAGGGACTAGCGGGCACCAAGAGACCCAGTACTTC. Amino acid sequence: CASSLGTSGHQETQYF. The full variable domain, rest sourced from reference TRBV11-2 and TRBJ2-5, is EAGVAQSPRYKIIEKRQSVAFWCNPISGHATLYWYQQILGQGPKLLIQFQNNGVVDDSQLPKDRFSAERLKGVDSTLKIQPAKLEDSAVYLCASSLGTSGHQETQYFGPGTRLLVL.

The chain joins TRBV29-1 to TRBJ1-1, with D hard to call. The germline V and J ends were trimmed by 7 bases and 5 bases, with 5 bases remaining between them. This CDR3 contains 9 residues. CDR1 is SQVTM and CDR2 is ANQGSEA in the germline V gene. The chain's CDR3 is CSGGTEAFF. For the CDR3, the DNA is TGCAGCGGAGGGACTGAAGCTTTCTTT.

The rearrangement uses TRBV6-5 and TRBJ2-2; possible D gene TRBD2, 6 bases. The CDR3 covers 15 residues. Germline lookup yields CDR1 MNHEY and CDR2 SVGAGI. V lost 5 bases to trimming and J lost 0 bases, with 10 bases between them. CDR3 residues: CASSPGLSNTGELFF. In nucleotides, the CDR3 is TGTGCCAGCAGTCCGGGACTCTCGAACACCGGGGAGCTGTTTTTT.

This clone was detected only once. This chain links TRBV27 with TRBJ1-2; possible D gene TRBD1, 5 bases. Germline V CDR1 and CDR2: MNHEY, SMNVEV (reference sequence). The CDR3 sequence is 17 residues long. Trimming took 10 bases from V and 2 from J, leaving 26 bases between them. CDR3 protein: CATAGGMQYPGNYGYTF. CDR3 nucleotide sequence: TGTGCCACCGCTGGGGGGATGCAGTACCCCGGCAACTATGGCTACACCTTC.

The J gene is TRBJ2-7, the V gene TRBV6-6; a possible D gene is TRBD1 (6 bases). This CDR3 has 13 residues. Germline CDR1 MNHNY, CDR2 SVGAGI (reference sequence). V lost 6 bases and J 1 base, leaving 10 bases between the germline ends. DNA for the CDR3: TGTGCCAGCAGCTTCGGACAGTCCTACGAGCAGTACTTC. It translates to CASSFGQSYEQYF.

The chain uses TRBV5-4 and TRBJ1-2; possibly TRBD1 for D (5 bases). The CDR3 runs to 12 residues. Germline V gene lookup returns CDR1 SGHNT and CDR2 YYREEE (reference sequence). V was shortened by 4 bases and J by 7 bases, with 11 bases between the two germline ends. CDR3 sequence: CASSPQDGGYTF. CDR3 coding DNA: TGTGCCAGCAGCCCACAGGACGGTGGCTACACCTTC.

There are a few counts of this clone. The chain combines TRBV4-1 with TRBJ1-1; a possible D gene is TRBD1 (6 bases). Trimming pared 5 bases from V and 0 bases from J, leaving 13 bases between. Germline V gives CDR1 MGHRA, CDR2 YSYEKL. The CDR3 runs to 15 residues. The CDR3 spells CASSFPDRMNTEAFF. CDR3 nucleotides: TGCGCCAGCAGCTTCCCGGACAGAATGAACACTGAAGCTTTCTTT.

V and J are TRBV19 and TRBJ1-1; D unclear. V was clipped by 3 bases and J by 3 bases, with 8 bases between them. Germline V gene data show CDR1 as LNHDA and CDR2 as SQIVND (reference sequence). This CDR3 has 13 amino acids. CDR3 nucleotides: TGTGCCAGTAGTATCGGTCGGGACACTGAAGCTTTCTTT. It specifies CASSIGRDTEAFF.

V usage is TRBV6-1 and J usage is TRBJ2-7; 7 bases are a match to TRBD1. The CDR3 sequence is 13 residues long. V gave up 3 bases and J gave up 5 bases; unmatched junction bases: 4. Germline V gives CDR1 MNHNS, CDR2 SASEGT. The CDR3 sequence is CASSETGRNEQYF. The CDR3 DNA is TGTGCCAGCAGTGAGACAGGGAGAAACGAGCAGTACTTC.

The V call is TRBV29-1, the J call TRBJ2-1; 9 bases are a match to TRBD1. The CDR3 is made up of 15 amino acids. The junction had 5 bases not matched to a gene; V was cut back by 0 bases and J by 5 bases. Germline V gives CDR1 SQVTM, CDR2 ANQGSEA. CDR3 DNA: TGCAGCGTTGAAGATTGGGGACAGGGAGACAATGAGCAGTTCTTC. Translating gives CSVEDWGQGDNEQFF.

This rearrangement joins TRBV5-4 to TRBJ2-6; D gene unclear. This CDR3 is 15 amino acids long. Trimming cost V 0 bases and J 0 bases, with 4 bases left between them. The germline CDR1 and CDR2 sequences are SGHNT and YYREEE (reference sequence). The DNA of the CDR3 is TGTGCCAGCAGCTTGGACAGCTCTGGGGCCAACGTCCTGACTTTC. Its translation is CASSLDSSGANVLTF.

The CDR3, as DNA: TGTGCCAGCAGCTTAGGCCAGGGGTACTCACAGCCCCAGCATTTT. Translating gives CASSLGQGYSQPQHF. The chain is built from TRBV7-9 and TRBJ1-5; D may be TRBD1 (6 bases). Trimming removed 1 base at V and 7 bases at J, with 14 bases between. This CDR3 region has 15 residues. Germline lookup yields CDR1 SEHNR and CDR2 FQNEAQ (reference sequence).

V is TRBV7-3 and J is TRBJ1-5; TRBD1 matches 8 bases. V lost 1 base to trimming and J lost 0 bases; unmatched junction nucleotides: 11. From germline, CDR1 is SGHTA and CDR2 FQGTGA. The CDR3 is 19 residues long. In nucleotides, the CDR3 is TGTGCCAGCAGCTTAAGCGCAGGGGGCTTCGATTATAGCAATCAGCCCCAGCATTTT. This gives the protein CASSLSAGGFDYSNQPQHF.

The table lists this clone with a count of one. The chain employs TRBV9 and TRBJ1-2; no reliable D call. Germline values: CDR1 SGDLS, CDR2 YYNGEE. Trimming removed 4 bases from V and 8 bases from J, with 15 bases in between. The CDR3 is 13 residues long. The CDR3 here is CASSPRGETGYTF. CDR3 coding DNA: TGTGCCAGCAGCCCCCGAGGTGAAACAGGCTACACCTTC.

The chain recombines TRBV2 with TRBJ2-2, with 8 bases aligning to TRBD2. The CDR3 has 16 amino acids. Germline assignment: CDR1 SNHLY and CDR2 FYNNEI. The ends lost 6 bases at V and 7 bases at J; junction bases unmatched: 13. The CDR3 reads CASRGTRGGIVGELFF. For the CDR3, the DNA is TGTGCCAGCAGAGGTACTCGCGGGGGGATTGTCGGGGAGCTGTTTTTT.

V gene TRBV30 combines with J gene TRBJ2-7, with 9 positions matching TRBD1. V lost 1 base and J lost 3; bases outside the gene matches: 7. The CDR3 covers 15 residues. Germline V gene lookup returns CDR1 GTSNPN and CDR2 SVGIG (reference sequence). The CDR3 bases are TGTGCCTGGAGTGGGGGAACAGGGGGCAACTACGAGCAGTACTTC. The encoded protein is CAWSGGTGGNYEQYF.

The count of this clone is one. The V gene is TRBV7-2, the J gene TRBJ2-3; a weak D match, TRBD1 (6 bases). V lost 4 bases, J lost 0 bases, and 11 bases lay in between. The germline V gene has CDR1 SGHTA and CDR2 FQGNSA. The CDR3 loop spans 15 amino acids. CDR3 sequence: CASSYSGASTDTQYF. The CDR3 DNA sequence: TGTGCCAGCAGCTACTCAGGGGCTAGCACAGATACGCAGTATTTT.

The chain employs TRBV6-6 and TRBJ1-3; TRBD1 matches 7 bases. The CDR3 runs 15 residues. Germline V gene sequence: CDR1 MNHNY, CDR2 SVGAGI (reference sequence). Unmatched junction bases numbered 6, after V lost 3 bases and J lost 4 bases. This chain's CDR3 is CASSYKGGEGNTIYF. Written as DNA, the CDR3 is TGTGCCAGCAGTTATAAAGGGGGCGAGGGAAACACCATATATTTT.

The chain couples TRBV4-3 to TRBJ2-7, with 8 bases matching TRBD1. CDR1 is LGHNA, CDR2 YSLEER, per germline. Losses at the gene ends were 4 bases for V and 3 bases for J; bases not matched to a gene: 2. The CDR3 runs to 13 residues. CDR3 residues: CASSLGQGYEQYF. CDR3 DNA sequence: TGCGCCAGCAGCCTCGGACAGGGCTACGAGCAGTACTTC.

This clone was seen just once. This chain connects TRBV19 to TRBJ2-1; no firm D call. V was pared by 3 bases and J by 0 bases, with 6 bases between. The CDR3 is made up of 14 amino acids. Germline CDR1 reads LNHDA; CDR2 reads SQIVND (reference sequence). The CDR3 reads CASSITSSYNEQFF. CDR3 DNA sequence: TGTGCCAGTAGTATTACGAGCTCCTACAATGAGCAGTTCTTC. Looking up the rest from reference TRBV19 and TRBJ2-1 gives the full variable domain: DGGITQSPKYLFRKEGQNVTLSCEQNLNHDAMYWYRQDPGQGLRLIYYSQIVNDFQKGDIAEGYSVSREKKESFPLTVTSAQKNPTAFYLCASSITSSYNEQFFGPGTRLTVL.

This clone was observed a handful of times. The chain combines TRBV2 with TRBJ1-5; D is ambiguous. This CDR3 is 12 amino acids long. Germline lookup yields CDR1 SNHLY and CDR2 FYNNEI. With 1 base removed from V and 10 bases from J, the gap between germline ends came to 8 bases. CDR3 residues: CASSEVLVPQHF. The CDR3 DNA reads as TGTGCCAGCAGTGAAGTACTGGTCCCCCAGCATTTT.

As concerns this clone: Distinct nucleotide sequences in the sample also encode this CDR3. The CDR3 spells CASSDRGLQPQHF. In nucleotides, the CDR3 is TGTGCCAGCAGTGACAGGGGGCTTCAGCCCCAGCATTTT. J is TRBJ1-5 and V is TRBV2, with 8 bases identical to TRBD1. The CDR3 totals 13 residues. CDR1 is SNHLY and CDR2 is FYNNEI in the germline V gene. The V and J ends lost 3 bases and 6 bases, in that order; junction bases with no gene match: 1.

This clone was recorded once. The sample contains more than one DNA sequence encoding this CDR3. The chain is built from TRBV7-8 and TRBJ1-2; D is perhaps TRBD1 (5 bases). The CDR3 loop spans 16 amino acids. Per germline, CDR1 SGHVS and CDR2 FQNEAQ. Trimming cost V 1 base and J 0 bases, with 12 bases left between them. This CDR3 is CASSLDRKGSNYGYTF. As DNA, the CDR3 is TGTGCCAGCAGCTTAGACAGGAAGGGTTCTAACTATGGCTACACCTTC.

The chain is built from TRBV30 and TRBJ2-2; D is perhaps TRBD2 (7 bases). Trimming took 1 base from V and 6 from J, leaving 15 bases between them. This CDR3 region has 15 residues. From germline, CDR1 is GTSNPN and CDR2 SVGIG (reference sequence). The CDR3 protein is CAWSAGGRLPGELFF. Here the CDR3 DNA reads TGTGCCTGGAGTGCGGGGGGCAGGTTACCCGGGGAGCTGTTTTTT.

V is TRBV5-6 and J is TRBJ1-6, with D hard to call. Between the trimmed V and J ends, which lost 1 base and 0 bases, there was a span of 8 bases. The length of the CDR3 is 16 residues. Germline CDR1 reads SGHDT; CDR2 reads YYEEEE. For the CDR3, the DNA is TGTGCCAGCAGCTTGCACGCGAGCTCCTATAATTCACCCCTCCACTTT. Its translation is CASSLHASSYNSPLHF.

This rearrangement joins TRBV6-1 to TRBJ2-7, with 8 bases aligning to TRBD1. The CDR3 runs to 12 residues. The junction had 5 bases not matched to a gene; V was cut back by 8 bases and J by 5 bases. Germline CDR1 is MNHNS and CDR2 is SASEGT. This chain's CDR3 is CASRTGSHEQYF. CDR3 coding DNA: TGTGCCAGCCGGACAGGGAGCCACGAGCAGTACTTC.

The chain is built from TRBV5-1 and TRBJ1-1; 7 bases are a match to TRBD1. The germline V gene encodes CDR1 SGHRS and CDR2 YFSETQ. V was pared by 1 base and J by 1 base, with 1 base of the junction left unmatched. The CDR3 covers 14 residues. The chain's CDR3 is CASSLNRGNTEAFF. The DNA of the CDR3 is TGCGCCAGCAGCTTGAACAGGGGGAACACTGAAGCTTTCTTT.

This chain uses TRBV5-4 with TRBJ2-3; 10 nucleotides agree with TRBD2. The CDR3 runs 19 residues. CDR1 and CDR2 (germline): SGHNT, YYREEE (reference sequence). J lost 0 bases, V lost 4 bases, and 14 bases had no gene match. The CDR3 nucleotides read TGTGCCAGCAGCAGGACTAGCGGAAGATTTCATCATAGCACAGATACGCAGTATTTT. This encodes CASSRTSGRFHHSTDTQYF.